The 27 T cell receptor beta chains given below trace back to one sample, sequenced in a study of blood T cell repertoires in COVID-19. The repertoire was sequenced with immunoSEQ multiplex PCR; TCRdb's copy has only in-frame clones and lacks some. The sample gives under 130,000 clones, more than 75% of which show up once; approximately 6.2% is in the top ten. What was sequenced was peripheral blood. The receptors come from a human donor in a cohort sampled during active COVID-19.

This clone appeared a single time. J is TRBJ1-2 and V is TRBV27; D is unclear. The CDR3 totals 12 residues. Germline CDR1 is MNHEY and CDR2 is SMNVEV (reference sequence). Trimming shortened V by 8 bases and J by 2 bases, and 9 bases separated the two germline ends. The CDR3 protein is CASGALNYGYTF. The CDR3 DNA sequence: TGTGCCAGCGGAGCCCTCAACTATGGCTACACCTTC.

The V call is TRBV5-4, the J call TRBJ2-3, with 10 bases matching TRBD2. The junction had 11 bases not matched to a gene; V was cut back by 0 bases and J by 4 bases. Germline V gene lookup returns CDR1 SGHNT and CDR2 YYREEE (reference sequence). The CDR3 extends over 18 amino acids. For the CDR3, the DNA is TGTGCCAGCAGCTTGGGGCTAGCGGGGGCCCTTAGCCCAGATACGCAGTATTTT. As protein: CASSLGLAGALSPDTQYF.

The chain uses TRBV6-2 or TRBV6-3 and TRBJ2-1; the match to TRBD1 covers 7 bases. Germline CDR1 is MNHEY and CDR2 is SVGEGT. With 6 bases clipped from V and 1 base from J, the junction kept 3 bases outside the gene matches. The CDR3 loop spans 14 amino acids. CDR3 in DNA: TGTGCCAGCAGCGCAGGGGGTTCCTACAATGAGCAGTTCTTC. This sequence encodes CASSAGGSYNEQFF.

The chain combines TRBV7-9 with TRBJ2-3, with D unresolved. V was pared by 6 bases and J by 6 bases, with 10 bases between. The CDR3 loop spans 12 amino acids. The germline V gene has CDR1 SEHNR and CDR2 FQNEAQ (reference sequence). The CDR3 here is CASSPEPDTQYF. The CDR3 DNA sequence: TGTGCCAGCAGTCCCGAGCCCGATACGCAGTATTTT.

This clone was seen a few times. This chain joins TRBV9 and TRBJ1-1, with D unclear. CDR1 is SGDLS and CDR2 is YYNGEE in the germline V gene. There are 16 residues in the CDR3. V lost 2 bases, J lost 2 bases, and 16 bases lay in between. CDR3 in amino acids: CASSVGRGGRNTEAFF. The CDR3 DNA reads TGTGCCAGCAGCGTCGGAAGAGGAGGGAGAAACACTGAAGCTTTCTTT. The whole variable domain, filled in from reference TRBV9 and TRBJ1-1, reads DSGVTQTPKHLITATGQRVTLRCSPRSGDLSVYWYQQSLDQGLQFLIQYYNGEERAKGNILERFSAQQFPDLHSELNLSSLELGDSALYFCASSVGRGGRNTEAFFGQGTRLTVV.

The rearrangement joins TRBV2 to TRBJ2-1; 11 bases map to TRBD1. Per the germline V gene, CDR1 is SNHLY and CDR2 is FYNNEI. V lost 4 bases and J lost 10; bases outside the gene matches: 6. The CDR3 length is 14 residues. The CDR3 reads CASSGGTGGKEQFF. CDR3 coding DNA: TGTGCCAGCAGTGGCGGGACAGGGGGAAAGGAGCAGTTCTTC.

The J gene is TRBJ2-1, the V gene TRBV18; 7 bases are shared with TRBD1. This CDR3 contains 16 residues. The germline gives CDR1 KGHSH, CDR2 LQKENI. V lost 3 bases to trimming and J lost 8 bases; unmatched junction nucleotides: 13. The CDR3 coding sequence is TGTGCCAGCTCACCCGAGACAGGGTTGAAGATTGATGAGCAGTTCTTC. Protein product: CASSPETGLKIDEQFF.

The J gene is TRBJ2-7, the V gene TRBV7-9; 8 nucleotides align to TRBD2. V trimming: 6 bases; J trimming: 2 bases; junction bases outside the gene matches: 3. The CDR3 has 13 residues. In germline, CDR1 is SEHNR, CDR2 FQNEAQ (reference sequence). DNA for the CDR3: TGTGCCAGCAGTTATAGCGGGGCCTACGAGCAGTACTTC. This gives the protein CASSYSGAYEQYF.

This chain uses TRBV28 with TRBJ2-3; 11 bases agree with TRBD2. Trimming cost V 6 bases and J 1 base; bases outside gene matches: 9. CDR1 MDHEN and CDR2 SYDVKM come from the germline V gene. The CDR3 has 17 residues. DNA for the CDR3: TGTGCCAGCAGACATAGCGGGGGGGCTGTCGGCACAGATACGCAGTATTTT. Protein sequence: CASRHSGGAVGTDTQYF.

The V and J genes are TRBV4-1 and TRBJ2-7; 11 positions agree with TRBD2. J gave up 0 bases and V 3 bases, and 4 bases lay outside the gene matches. This CDR3 has 16 residues. Germline CDR1 MGHRA, CDR2 YSYEKL. The CDR3 loop reads CASSQLTSGSSYEQYF. The CDR3 DNA reads TGCGCCAGCAGCCAGCTCACTAGCGGGAGCTCCTACGAGCAGTACTTC.

This chain joins TRBV10-2 and TRBJ2-5; weak D call: TRBD2 (6 bases). Trimming took 4 bases from V and 0 from J, leaving 9 bases between them. CDR3 length: 14 amino acids. Per germline, CDR1 WSHSY and CDR2 SAAADI. As DNA, the CDR3 is TGCGCCAGCAGTGCGGGGGACTACCAAGAGACCCAGTACTTC. Translated: CASSAGDYQETQYF.

This clone was detected once. This chain links TRBV7-2 with TRBJ1-1, with TRBD1 identical over 7 bases. V lost 5 bases and J lost 6; bases outside the gene matches: 9. The CDR3 totals 14 residues. CDR1 is SGHTA, CDR2 FQGNSA, per germline. CDR3 sequence: CASSNTGAYAEAFF. CDR3 in DNA: TGTGCCAGCAGCAATACAGGGGCATACGCTGAAGCTTTCTTT.

The chain links TRBV10-3 to TRBJ2-1; TRBD1 matches at 7 bases. The ends lost 10 bases at V and 0 bases at J; junction bases unmatched: 12. In germline, CDR1 is ENHRY, CDR2 SYGVKD. This CDR3 has 16 residues. The CDR3 protein is CATTFGQVSSYNEQFF. In DNA, the CDR3 is TGTGCCACGACCTTCGGACAGGTCAGCTCCTACAATGAGCAGTTCTTC.

With respect to this clone: One end of the junction varies from germline; a read error may be responsible. The rearrangement uses TRBV7-7 and TRBJ2-1; TRBD2 might be the D (5 bases). Germline CDR1 and CDR2: SSHAT and FNYEAQ (reference sequence). The CDR3 is 16 residues long. CDR3 protein: CASSLAWASSNNEQFF. CDR3 DNA: TGTGCTAGCAGCTTAGCGTGGGCTAGCAGCAACAATGAGCAGTTCTTC.

In this sample, this clone turned up a few times. This chain connects TRBV6-5 to TRBJ2-7, with 9 bases identical to TRBD2. The germline CDR1 and CDR2 sequences are MNHEY and SVGAGI. This CDR3 is built from 15 residues. The trim removed 4 bases at V and 2 bases at J, leaving 6 bases unmatched. The CDR3 sequence: CASSSPSGVTYEQYF. The CDR3, as DNA: TGTGCCAGCAGTTCGCCTAGCGGGGTTACCTACGAGCAGTACTTC.

This chain joins TRBV7-9 and TRBJ1-1, with D maybe TRBD1 (6 bases). Germline CDR1 SEHNR, CDR2 FQNEAQ (reference sequence). With 5 bases removed from V and 6 bases from J, the gap between germline ends came to 16 bases. This CDR3 has 14 residues. The CDR3 region has the DNA TGTGCCAGCAGCCTCCGGACAGATTTTTCTGAAGCTTTCTTT. Protein: CASSLRTDFSEAFF.

The rearrangement joins TRBV5-1 to TRBJ2-1; the D gene is possibly TRBD2 (7 bases). The CDR3 sequence is 15 residues long. Germline lookup yields CDR1 SGHRS and CDR2 YFSETQ. The V and J ends lost 4 bases and 1 base respectively, with 12 bases between them. The CDR3 DNA reads as TGCGCCAGCAGCCCGGAGGGGGGGTCCTACAATGAGCAGTTCTTC. Translated: CASSPEGGSYNEQFF.

The V call is TRBV28, the J call TRBJ1-5; D unclear. Trimming left V 5 bases short and J 0 bases short, with 17 bases between. CDR1 and CDR2 from the germline V gene are MDHEN and SYDVKM. The CDR3 totals 17 residues. DNA for the CDR3: TGTGCCAGCAGTAAAAGACAACTGAGCAATAGCAATCAGCCCCAGCATTTT. This sequence encodes CASSKRQLSNSNQPQHF.

The rearrangement uses TRBV9 and TRBJ2-2; TRBD1 might be the D (5 bases). CDR3 size: 14 residues. V shed 6 bases and J shed 0 bases, with 9 bases lying between them. Germline assignment: CDR1 SGDLS and CDR2 YYNGEE. The CDR3 here is CASKPTANTGELFF. CDR3 nucleotides: TGTGCCAGCAAGCCGACAGCGAACACCGGGGAGCTGTTTTTT.

This chain uses TRBV27 with TRBJ1-6; weak D call: TRBD1 (5 bases). V lost 4 bases, J lost 6 bases, and 16 bases lay in between. This CDR3 is built from 16 residues. Looked up from germline, CDR1 is MNHEY and CDR2 is SMNVEV (reference sequence). CDR3 residues: CASSSSRASFNSPLHF. The CDR3 DNA reads TGTGCCAGCAGTTCTTCCAGGGCCTCGTTTAATTCACCCCTCCACTTT.

The chain couples TRBV5-1 to TRBJ1-4; 8 bases are a match to TRBD1. Germline lookup yields CDR1 SGHRS and CDR2 YFSETQ. The ends lost 5 bases at V and 6 bases at J; junction bases unmatched: 15. The CDR3 runs to 17 residues. The CDR3 DNA follows: TGCGCCAGCAGTCATCGGACAGGGCAGAATACGGATGAAAAACTGTTTTTT. Its protein is CASSHRTGQNTDEKLFF.

This clone was detected only a few times. This chain connects TRBV4-2 to TRBJ2-7; a weak D match, TRBD2 (5 bases). The germline V gene has CDR1 LGHNA and CDR2 YNFKEQ. The CDR3 totals 13 residues. V was shortened by 4 bases and J by 3 bases, with 10 bases between the two germline ends. The DNA of the CDR3 is TGTGCCAGCAGCCTCGGAGGCCACTACGAGCAGTACTTC. Translated, it gives CASSLGGHYEQYF.

V gene TRBV27 combines with J gene TRBJ1-3, with TRBD1 matching over 10 bases. J was trimmed by 7 bases and V by 8 bases; bases with no gene match: 5. The length of the CDR3 is 13 residues. Germline-derived CDR1 and CDR2 are MNHEY and SMNVEV (reference sequence). The CDR3 region has the DNA TGTGCCAGCTGGGACAGGGGAAGGAACACCATATATTTT. Translation gives CASWDRGRNTIYF.

The chain combines TRBV19 with TRBJ2-7; D possibly corresponds to TRBD1 (7 bases). From germline, CDR1 is LNHDA and CDR2 SQIVND (reference sequence). V gave up 4 bases and J gave up 2 bases, with 12 bases separating them. The CDR3 is 14 amino acids. The CDR3 loop reads CASSTQGGTYEQYF. CDR3 nucleotides: TGTGCCAGTAGTACCCAGGGGGGTACCTACGAGCAGTACTTC.

The chain employs TRBV5-1 and TRBJ2-7, with TRBD1 identical over 7 bases. The CDR3 is made up of 15 amino acids. Germline V gene lookup returns CDR1 SGHRS and CDR2 YFSETQ. The V segment lost 0 bases and the J segment 6 bases; nucleotides outside the gene matches: 9. The CDR3: CASSLEGAGPLEQYF. In DNA form, the CDR3 reads TGCGCCAGCAGCTTGGAGGGGGCGGGCCCCCTCGAGCAGTACTTC.

The V gene is TRBV28, the J gene TRBJ2-3; TRBD1 agrees at 10 bases. The CDR3 loop spans 14 amino acids. J gave up 3 bases and V 11 bases, and 8 bases lay outside the gene matches. Germline values: CDR1 MDHEN, CDR2 SYDVKM. CDR3 in amino acids: CAVSPGQGTDTQYF. The CDR3 DNA is TGTGCCGTATCACCGGGACAGGGGACAGATACGCAGTATTTT. The full variable domain, with the rest looked up from reference TRBV28 and TRBJ2-3, is DVKVTQSSRYLVKRTGEKVFLECVQDMDHENMFWYRQDPGLGLRLIYFSYDVKMKEKGDIPEGYSVSREKKERFSLILESASTNQTSMYLCAVSPGQGTDTQYFGPGTRLTVL.

The rearrangement uses TRBV12-5 and TRBJ2-3; D possibly corresponds to TRBD2 (5 bases). Germline CDR1 and CDR2: LGHNT and FRNRAP. Trimming shortened V by 3 bases and J by 6 bases, and 13 bases separated the two germline ends. The length of the CDR3 is 14 residues. CDR3 protein: CASGFGEVTDTQYF. In DNA form, the CDR3 reads TGTGCTAGTGGTTTCGGGGAAGTGACGGATACGCAGTATTTT.